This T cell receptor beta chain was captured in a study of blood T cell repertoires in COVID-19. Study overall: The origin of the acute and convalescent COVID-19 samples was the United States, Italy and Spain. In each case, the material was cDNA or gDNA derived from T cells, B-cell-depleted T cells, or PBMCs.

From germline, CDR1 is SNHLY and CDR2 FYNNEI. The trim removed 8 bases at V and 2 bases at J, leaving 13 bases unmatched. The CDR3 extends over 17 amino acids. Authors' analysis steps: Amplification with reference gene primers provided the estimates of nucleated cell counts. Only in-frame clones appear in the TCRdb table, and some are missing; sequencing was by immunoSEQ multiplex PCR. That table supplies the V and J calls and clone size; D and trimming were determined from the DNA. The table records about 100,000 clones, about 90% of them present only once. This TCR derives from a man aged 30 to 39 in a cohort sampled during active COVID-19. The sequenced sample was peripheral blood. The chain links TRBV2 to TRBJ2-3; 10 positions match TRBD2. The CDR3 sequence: CASGLAGEWGLTDTQYF. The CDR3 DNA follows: TGTGCCAGCGGGCTAGCGGGGGAGTGGGGTCTCACAGATACGCAGTATTTT.